What follows are 23 T cell receptor beta chains derived from one specimen sequenced in a study of CD8 T cells in ankylosing spondylitis. TCRdb independently ran MiXCR on the 5' RACE reads; one entry per CDR3 protein. The sample carries 250,000 to 300,000 distinct CDR3 sequences, roughly 20% recorded once. Specimen: blood, either unsorted or a sorted T cell fraction (not recorded which). The receptors shown here come from a male donor with ankylosing spondylitis or in good health (not recorded which).

This clonotype was observed a handful of times. This sequence joins TRBV6-1 and TRBJ2-7; 10 positions match TRBD1. The CDR3 totals 14 residues. Per germline, CDR1 MNHNS and CDR2 SASEGT. V shed 4 bases, J shed 3 bases, and the junction held 3 bases outside the gene matches. CDR3 loop: CASSGGTGDYEQYV. The CDR3 DNA reads TGTGCCAGCAGTGGCGGGACAGGGGACTACGAGCAGTACGTC.

This clonotype was observed at least ten times. The gene calls are TRBV6-1 and TRBJ2-3; tentatively, D is TRBD1 (5 bases). Germline values: CDR1 MNHNS, CDR2 SASEGT. The CDR3 is 13 residues long. Trimming took 7 bases from V and 2 from J, leaving 10 bases between them. CDR3 loop: CASKGSYTDTQYF. The CDR3 nucleotides read TGTGCCAGCAAGGGGTCATACACAGATACGCAGTATTTT.

This clonotype was detected a few times. The V call is TRBV29-1, the J call TRBJ2-1; 14 nucleotides agree with TRBD2. The length of the CDR3 is 13 residues. V lost 6 bases and J lost 15; bases outside the gene matches: 10. The V gene's germline CDR1 is SQVTM and CDR2 ANQGSEA. CDR3 sequence: CSVVGLAGGPLFF. The CDR3, as DNA: TGCAGCGTCGTCGGACTAGCGGGGGGCCCACTGTTCTTC.

The sample holds a few counts of this clonotype. The rearrangement links TRBV7-8 to TRBJ1-1; 8 nucleotides align to TRBD1. The V gene's germline CDR1 is SGHVS and CDR2 FQNEAQ. V lost 2 bases and J lost 5; bases outside the gene matches: 7. The CDR3 sequence is 15 residues long. DNA for the CDR3: TGTGCCAGCAGCTTAAGTAGGACAGGGTATACTGAAGCTTTCTTT. Translating gives CASSLSRTGYTEAFF.

This clonotype was counted only a few times. The gene calls are TRBV20-1 and TRBJ2-1; the D call may be TRBD1 or TRBD2 (5 bases each). This CDR3 spans 13 amino acids. V gave up 1 base and J gave up 8 bases, with 12 bases separating them. From germline, CDR1 is DFQATT and CDR2 SNEGSKA (reference sequence). The CDR3 protein is CSARGWDAHEQFF. CDR3 DNA sequence: TGCAGTGCTAGAGGTTGGGACGCGCATGAGCAGTTCTTC.

This chain connects TRBV5-5 to TRBJ1-5; D ambiguous. V dropped 0 bases and J dropped 0 bases, with 10 bases sitting between them. The CDR3 is made up of 16 amino acids. The germline V gene encodes CDR1 SGHKS and CDR2 YYEKEE (reference sequence). The CDR3 loop reads CASSLEVGNSNQPQHF. The DNA for the CDR3 is TGTGCCAGCAGCTTGGAGGTAGGGAATAGCAATCAGCCCCAGCATTTT. The full variable domain, completed using reference TRBV5-5 and TRBJ1-5, is DAGVTQSPTHLIKTRGQQVTLRCSPISGHKSVSWYQQVLGQGPQFIFQYYEKEERGRGNFPDRFSARQFPNYSSELNVNALLLGDSALYLCASSLEVGNSNQPQHFGDGTRLSIL.

This clonotype was counted a few times. The chain couples TRBV4-2 to TRBJ1-4, with 7 bases fitting TRBD1. The CDR3 length is 17 residues. Germline V CDR1 and CDR2: LGHNA, YNFKEQ. V lost 1 base and J lost 7; bases outside the gene matches: 12. CDR3 loop: CASSQGLDRADGEKLFF. DNA for the CDR3: TGTGCCAGCAGCCAAGGCCTTGACAGGGCGGACGGTGAAAAACTGTTTTTT.

This chain uses TRBV12-3 or TRBV12-4 with TRBJ2-1; weak D call: TRBD1 (5 bases). CDR3 length: 14 residues. Between the trimmed V and J ends, which lost 7 bases and 0 bases, there was a span of 10 bases. This chain's CDR3 is CASTLGVSYNEQFF. CDR3 DNA sequence: TGTGCCAGCACCCTAGGGGTCTCCTACAATGAGCAGTTCTTC.

This clonotype was observed at least ten times. The chain uses TRBV29-1 and TRBJ2-5; TRBD1 might be the D (5 bases). Per germline, CDR1 SQVTM and CDR2 ANQGSEA. There are 11 residues in the CDR3. The V end lost 6 bases, the J end lost 5 bases, and 10 bases lay between the germline ends. The CDR3, as DNA: TGCAGCGTACAGGATGGGGAGACCCAGTACTTC. It is translated as CSVQDGETQYF.

This clonotype was counted ten times or more. The rearrangement links TRBV28 to TRBJ1-2; possible D gene TRBD1, 6 bases. CDR1 and CDR2 (germline): MDHEN, SYDVKM. V shed 6 bases and J shed 4 bases, with 15 bases lying between them. CDR3 length: 14 amino acids. CDR3 sequence (DNA): TGTGCCAGCAGCAGTGACAGGCGTCTCTATGGCTACACCTTC. Its translation: CASSSDRRLYGYTF.

This clonotype occurred many times. The J gene is TRBJ2-1, the V gene TRBV7-3; D might be TRBD1 or TRBD2, each matching 5 bases. The CDR3 runs 11 residues. V was pared by 5 bases and J by 8 bases, with 7 bases between. CDR1 and CDR2 from the germline V gene are SGHTA and FQGTGA. The DNA for the CDR3 is TGTGCCAGCAGCGAGGGGTATGAGCAGTTCTTC. Translation: CASSEGYEQFF. The variable domain in full, completed from reference TRBV7-3 and TRBJ2-1, reads GAGVSQTPSNKVTEKGKYVELRCDPISGHTALYWYRQSLGQGPEFLIYFQGTGAADDSGLPNDRFFAVRPEGSVSTLKIQRTERGDSAVYLCASSEGYEQFFGPGTRLTVL.

The genes are TRBV4-1 and TRBJ1-2; 7 bases line up with TRBD1. The CDR3 has 14 residues. Per germline, CDR1 MGHRA and CDR2 YSYEKL. V shed 3 bases and J 3 bases; nucleotides not matched to a gene: 4. The CDR3 nucleotides read TGCGCCAGCAGCCATTCTGACAGGGACTATGGCTACACCTTC. It specifies CASSHSDRDYGYTF.

V gene TRBV19 combines with J gene TRBJ1-5; 9 bases match TRBD1. The CDR3 extends over 14 amino acids. Germline V lookup: CDR1 LNHDA, CDR2 SQIVND (reference sequence). V shed 4 bases, J shed 4 bases, and the junction held 2 bases outside the gene matches. This CDR3 reads CASSTTGGNQPQHF. CDR3 DNA: TGTGCCAGTAGTACGACAGGGGGGAATCAGCCCCAGCATTTT. The full variable domain, in which reference TRBV19 and TRBJ1-5 provide the parts outside the CDR3, is DGGITQSPKYLFRKEGQNVTLSCEQNLNHDAMYWYRQDPGQGLRLIYYSQIVNDFQKGDIAEGYSVSREKKESFPLTVTSAQKNPTAFYLCASSTTGGNQPQHFGDGTRLSIL.

This clonotype was counted at least ten times. This chain joins TRBV5-1 and TRBJ1-5; D call uncertain. V was clipped by 4 bases and J by 6 bases, with 14 bases between them. The CDR3 has 14 amino acids. CDR1 SGHRS and CDR2 YFSETQ come from the germline V gene. The CDR3 DNA reads TGCGCCAGCAGCGAGTCTGGGTTGGGTCAGCCCCAGCATTTT. This encodes CASSESGLGQPQHF.

This chain connects TRBV4-2 to TRBJ2-3, with 7 bases identical to TRBD2. V gave up 6 bases and J gave up 0 bases; unmatched junction bases: 9. Germline V gene data show CDR1 as LGHNA and CDR2 as YNFKEQ. This CDR3 spans 16 amino acids. As DNA, the CDR3 is TGTGCCAGCAGTTCACGTGGCGGGGGTAGCACAGATACGCAGTATTTT. Translating gives CASSSRGGGSTDTQYF.

The chain links TRBV2 to TRBJ2-5; 9 bases are a match to TRBD1. The ends lost 3 bases at V and 5 bases at J; junction bases unmatched: 10. The CDR3 is made up of 16 amino acids. Germline-derived CDR1 and CDR2 are SNHLY and FYNNEI. CDR3 sequence (DNA): TGTGCCAGCAGTGATGGGGGACAGGGTCTAGGGGAGACCCAGTACTTC. Residues: CASSDGGQGLGETQYF.

There are a few counts of this clonotype. Germline is not matched at one junction end, which may reflect a read error. The chain is built from TRBV7-6 and TRBJ2-3; 11 nucleotides match TRBD2. Germline-derived CDR1 and CDR2 are SGHVS and FNYEAQ. The CDR3 has 18 residues. CDR3 loop: CASSLGLAGLLSTDTKYF. Here the CDR3 DNA reads TGTGCCAGCAGCTTAGGACTAGCGGGACTTCTTAGCACAGATACGAAGTATTTT.

In its sample, this clonotype was seen many times. The chain combines TRBV6-1 with TRBJ1-5, with D uncertain. This CDR3 contains 14 residues. CDR1 and CDR2 (germline): MNHNS, SASEGT. V shed 5 bases and J shed 0 bases, with 8 bases lying between them. In DNA, the CDR3 is TGTGCCAGCAGTCCACAGCGTAGCAATCAGCCCCAGCATTTT. Amino acid sequence: CASSPQRSNQPQHF.

This clonotype was counted at least ten times. The chain uses TRBV11-2 and TRBJ2-7, with D perhaps assigned TRBD1 or TRBD2 (5 bases each). V shed 6 bases and J shed 4 bases, with 16 bases lying between them. Germline CDR1 and CDR2: SGHAT and FQNNGV. This CDR3 has 14 residues. As DNA, the CDR3 is TGTGCCAGCAGTCACCGGGACCAAAATTACGAGCAGTACGTC. It specifies CASSHRDQNYEQYV.

The rearrangement joins TRBV6-6 to TRBJ2-7; TRBD1 matches 8 bases. The V and J ends lost 8 bases and 5 bases, in that order; junction bases with no gene match: 8. This CDR3 is 13 amino acids long. CDR1 MNHNY and CDR2 SVGAGI come from the germline V gene (reference sequence). The CDR3 region is CASRGTGGDEQYV. CDR3 bases: TGTGCCAGCCGGGGGACAGGAGGGGACGAGCAGTACGTC.

The rearrangement uses TRBV15 and TRBJ2-5, with 11 bases that match TRBD2. The CDR3 totals 14 residues. The J segment lost 5 bases and the V segment lost 1 base, leaving 0 bases of the junction unmatched. Per germline, CDR1 LNHNV and CDR2 YYDKDF (reference sequence). The CDR3: CATSRVAGGETQYF. The CDR3 DNA follows: TGTGCCACCAGCAGAGTAGCGGGGGGGGAGACCCAGTACTTC.

The chain uses TRBV12-3 or TRBV12-4 and TRBJ2-1; 8 bases agree with TRBD2. The CDR3 totals 14 residues. Trimming cost V 6 bases and J 4 bases; bases outside gene matches: 5. CDR3 bases: TGTGCCAGCAGAACTACTAGCGGATACAATGAGCAGTTCTTC. Translation: CASRTTSGYNEQFF.

This clonotype was seen at least ten times. The chain recombines TRBV10-3 with TRBJ1-1; D may be TRBD1 (6 bases). Between the trimmed V and J ends, which lost 8 bases and 3 bases, there was a span of 16 bases. This CDR3 comprises 14 residues. Germline lookup yields CDR1 ENHRY and CDR2 SYGVKD. Here the CDR3 DNA reads TGTGCCATCTGGGCAGGGGTTTTATACACTGAAGCTTTCTTT. This gives the protein CAIWAGVLYTEAFF.